These T cell receptor beta chains were read from a single sample in a study of cytomegalovirus exposure and HLA in healthy donors. The assay was immunoSEQ multiplex PCR, and TCRdb's table has in-frame clones only and misses some. Its table records some 140,000 clones. The source material was PBMCs. The receptors here all came from a woman aged 40-49 years in good health and CMV-seronegative. Both conserved end residues are part of each CDR3. A D gene is named only where the DNA matches it firmly.

length: 12
J: TRBJ1-1
D: NA
V: TRBV6-6
CDR3: CASNGINTEAFF
DNA: TGTGCCAGCAACGGGATAAACACTGAAGCTTTCTTT

length: 15
J: TRBJ1-1
D: TRBD1
V: TRBV9
CDR3: CASSPWDRGNTEAFF
DNA: TGTGCCAGCAGCCCCTGGGACAGGGGGAACACTGAAGCTTTCTTT

length: 17
J: TRBJ1-5
D: TRBD1
V: TRBV10-2
CDR3: CASRDYPGQGPNQPQHF
DNA: TGCGCCAGCAGAGACTATCCGGGACAGGGCCCCAATCAGCCCCAGCATTTT

length: 14
J: TRBJ1-1
D: NA
V: TRBV18
CDR3: CASSQQGRDTEAFF
DNA: TGTGCCAGCTCACAACAGGGTCGGGACACTGAAGCTTTCTTT

length: 10
J: TRBJ1-2
D: NA
V: TRBV20-1
CDR3: CSAPTEAYTF
DNA: TGCAGTGCTCCCACCGAGGCCTACACCTTC

length: 15
J: TRBJ1-2
D: NA
V: TRBV9
CDR3: CASSPQTGGGYGYTF
DNA: TGTGCCAGCAGCCCGCAGACGGGAGGGGGCTATGGCTACACCTTC

length: 16
J: TRBJ1-5
D: NA
V: TRBV4-1
CDR3: CASSQDGPMRVEPQHF
DNA: TGCGCCAGCAGCCAAGACGGGCCGATGAGGGTGGAGCCCCAGCATTTT

length: 16
J: TRBJ2-3
D: TRBD1
V: TRBV25-1
CDR3: CASRKGQGASPDTQYF
DNA: TGTGCCAGCAGAAAGGGACAGGGGGCGTCTCCAGATACGCAGTATTTT

length: 15
J: TRBJ1-2
D: NA
V: TRBV19
CDR3: CATQTKSGGSKGYTF
DNA: TGTGCCACGCAAACCAAGAGCGGGGGTTCAAAGGGCTACACCTTC

length: 14
J: TRBJ1-4
D: NA
V: TRBV7-9
CDR3: CASSFLRGNEKLFF
DNA: TGTGCCAGCAGCTTCCTCCGAGGGAATGAAAAACTGTTTTTT

length: 14
J: TRBJ1-1
D: NA
V: TRBV9
CDR3: CASSVEGRAGEAFF
DNA: TGTGCCAGCAGCGTAGAGGGCAGGGCCGGGGAAGCTTTCTTT

length: 13
J: TRBJ2-7
D: TRBD1
V: TRBV6-1
CDR3: CASSVRTGYEQYF
DNA: TGTGCCAGCAGCGTTCGGACAGGCTACGAGCAGTACTTC

length: 12
J: TRBJ2-3
D: NA
V: TRBV27
CDR3: CASSTRTNTQYF
DNA: TGTGCCAGCAGTACCAGGACTAATACGCAGTATTTT

length: 17
J: TRBJ1-5
D: NA
V: TRBV10-3
CDR3: CAISESGGNLGNQPQHF
DNA: TGTGCCATCAGTGAGTCGGGGGGAAATTTGGGCAATCAGCCCCAGCATTTT

length: 14
J: TRBJ2-3
D: NA
V: TRBV10-2
CDR3: CASRGAWGTDTQYF
DNA: TGCGCCAGCAGGGGGGCGTGGGGCACAGATACGCAGTATTTT

length: 17
J: TRBJ1-2
D: NA
V: TRBV6-1
CDR3: CASSEALRNSLTYGYTF
DNA: TGTGCCAGCAGTGAAGCGCTTCGGAACAGCTTAACCTATGGCTACACCTTC

length: 15
J: TRBJ1-4
D: NA
V: TRBV7-3
CDR3: CASSLTPRDTLSLFF
DNA: TGTGCCAGCAGCTTAACTCCCCGGGACACCCTCTCACTGTTTTTT

length: 16
J: TRBJ2-2
D: TRBD1
V: TRBV7-2
CDR3: CASSATGTGVTGELFF
DNA: TGTGCCAGCAGCGCGACCGGGACAGGGGTCACCGGGGAGCTGTTTTTT

length: 14
J: TRBJ2-7
D: NA
V: TRBV6-5
CDR3: CASSPLRGWDEQYF
DNA: TGTGCCAGCAGCCCGCTCAGGGGCTGGGACGAGCAGTACTTC

length: 15
J: TRBJ2-3
D: NA
V: TRBV6-1
CDR3: CASSGTGTSTDTQYF
DNA: TGTGCCAGCAGTGGTACCGGTACTAGCACAGATACGCAGTATTTT

length: 12
J: TRBJ1-1
D: NA
V: TRBV7-9
CDR3: CASSFLVTEAFF
DNA: TGTGCCAGCAGCTTTCTAGTCACTGAAGCTTTCTTT

length: 13
J: TRBJ1-2
D: NA
V: TRBV16
CDR3: CASSQSPGYGYTF
DNA: TGTGCCAGCAGCCAATCCCCGGGCTATGGCTACACCTTC

length: 15
J: TRBJ1-4
D: TRBD1
V: TRBV7-2
CDR3: CASSRRQGLNEKLFF
DNA: TGTGCCAGCAGCCGCCGACAGGGTCTGAATGAAAAACTGTTTTTT

length: 14
J: TRBJ1-1
D: NA
V: TRBV5-1
CDR3: CASSLSGLNTEAFF
DNA: TGCGCCAGCAGCTTGTCAGGGCTCAACACTGAAGCTTTCTTT

length: 14
J: TRBJ1-5
D: NA
V: TRBV7-2
CDR3: CASSGLGEGQPQHF
DNA: TGTGCCAGCAGCGGTCTGGGGGAGGGTCAGCCCCAGCATTTT

length: 13
J: TRBJ1-4
D: NA
V: TRBV10-1
CDR3: CASVLGANEKLFF
DNA: TGCGCCAGCGTTCTAGGGGCTAATGAAAAACTGTTTTTT

length: 15
J: TRBJ1-2
D: TRBD1
V: TRBV5-1
CDR3: CASSPTGQGTYGYTF
DNA: TGCGCCAGCAGCCCGACGGGACAGGGGACCTATGGCTACACCTTC

length: 13
J: TRBJ1-2
D: TRBD1
V: TRBV28
CDR3: CASSLFDRGGYTF
DNA: TGTGCCAGCAGTTTATTCGACAGGGGTGGCTACACCTTC

length: 16
J: TRBJ1-5
D: NA
V: TRBV21-1
CDR3: CASSNDRALNQSAQHF
DNA: TGTGCCAGCAGCAATGACAGGGCGTTAAATCAATCAGCCCAGCATTTT

length: 14
J: TRBJ1-1
D: NA
V: TRBV5-5
CDR3: CASSLGPGNTEAFF
DNA: TGTGCCAGCAGCTTGGGCCCGGGGAACACTGAAGCTTTCTTT

length: 16
J: TRBJ1-3
D: NA
V: TRBV21-1
CDR3: CASSNPTGGEGNTIYF
DNA: TGTGCCAGCAGCAACCCCACAGGGGGCGAGGGAAACACCATATATTTT

length: 11
J: TRBJ1-2
D: NA
V: TRBV6-5
CDR3: CASQGSGGYTF
DNA: TGTGCCAGCCAGGGTTCTGGGGGCTACACCTTC

length: 13
J: TRBJ1-3
D: NA
V: TRBV19
CDR3: CASSRGSGNTIYF
DNA: TGTGCCAGTAGTCGGGGCTCTGGAAACACCATATATTTT

length: 13
J: TRBJ1-2
D: TRBD1
V: TRBV7-9
CDR3: CASSARDRGGYTF
DNA: TGTGCCAGCAGCGCGAGGGACAGGGGTGGCTACACCTTC

length: 15
J: TRBJ1-4
D: TRBD1
V: TRBV18
CDR3: CASSPNRGPFEKLFF
DNA: TGTGCCAGCTCACCTAACAGGGGGCCGTTTGAAAAACTGTTTTTT

length: 11
J: TRBJ2-7
D: NA
V: TRBV28
CDR3: CASSPLYEQYF
DNA: TGTGCCAGCAGTCCACTCTACGAGCAGTACTTC

length: 16
J: TRBJ1-6
D: NA
V: TRBV7-9
CDR3: CASSFELSSYNSPLHF
DNA: TGTGCCAGCAGTTTCGAACTTAGCTCCTATAATTCACCCCTCCACTTT

length: 15
J: TRBJ2-5
D: NA
V: TRBV18
CDR3: CASSPPIGHRLTQYF
DNA: TGTGCCAGCTCACCACCGATTGGGCACCGGTTGACCCAGTACTTC

length: 15
J: TRBJ1-2
D: NA
V: TRBV27
CDR3: CASSTHSSAYYGYTF
DNA: TGTGCCAGCAGTACTCACAGTAGTGCCTACTATGGCTACACCTTC

length: 16
J: TRBJ1-3
D: NA
V: TRBV6-6
CDR3: CASSFGQSQGGNTIYF
DNA: TGTGCCAGCAGCTTTGGACAGTCCCAAGGTGGAAACACCATATATTTT